Listed below are T cell receptor beta chains from one sample, sequenced in a study of beta chain features in type 1 diabetes. Generated by immunoSEQ multiplex PCR, the TCRdb table keeps only in-frame clones and is missing some. The sample has around 400,000 clones; approximately 16% are singletons. The sample taken for sequencing was naive CD4+ T cells from blood. These receptor sequences come from a woman under 30 in good health. CDR3s leave out the opening cysteine and the closing phenylalanine or tryptophan.

TRBV14	TRBJ2-1	ASSQDPGRERRPKTEYEQF
TRBV7-2	TRBJ2-1	ASSLSGSYNEQF
TRBV4-1	TRBJ2-1	ASRTSGSYEQF
TRBV7-2	TRBJ1-4	ASSLRVVGSEKLF
TRBV5-1	TRBJ2-2	ASSLTQNPGELF
TRBV19	TRBJ2-7	ASRDRDHEQY
TRBV28	TRBJ2-7	ASSSPPGLVYEQY
TRBV30	TRBJ1-1	ATIQRTEAF
TRBV7-2	TRBJ2-7	ASSRSGSSHEQY
TRBV10-3	TRBJ2-3	AIGTSGPDTQY
TRBV9	TRBJ2-3	ASSVVRQSTDTQY
TRBV28	TRBJ2-3	ASSSPSSGNTDTQY
TRBV5-5	TRBJ2-7	ASRYTGEEEY
TRBV9	TRBJ1-1	ASSPRPAGDTEAF
TRBV6-5	TRBJ2-7	ASSYFREARSYEQY
TRBV11-2	TRBJ2-3	ASSFRGTVLQY
TRBV20-1	TRBJ2-5	SAGRGETQY
TRBV6-5	TRBJ2-4	ASSYGRRGNHIQY
TRBV2	TRBJ2-5	ASSESRETQY
TRBV9	TRBJ1-2	ASSPETGVNYGYT
TRBV30	TRBJ2-2	AWTLKGTGVTGELF
TRBV5-1	TRBJ1-4	ASSLMDSNEKLF
TRBV7-2	TRBJ2-1	ASSLDVAGGWGEQF
TRBV7-3	TRBJ2-5	ASSPGGLQETQY
TRBV5-4	TRBJ2-7	ASSPRTGLYEQY
TRBV18	TRBJ2-3	ASSPLEADTQY
TRBV28	TRBJ1-4	AARLNEKLF
TRBV28	TRBJ2-6	ASNKGGAGGANVLT
TRBV28	TRBJ1-2	ASYTGARRGYT
TRBV7-2	TRBJ1-1	ASNRGQGTEAF
TRBV18	TRBJ1-1	ASSPTQGNTEAF
TRBV7-6	TRBJ1-6	ASSSGAGSGSSPLH
TRBV14	TRBJ2-3	ASSPGLKADTQY
TRBV28	TRBJ2-3	ASSRSAGVGGTQY